The 29 T cell receptor beta chains below were found in one sample sequenced in a study of blood T cells in healthy people across ages (dated by TCRdb to about 2015). Libraries were prepared through 5' RACE. Sequencing used an Illumina HiSeq 2500. A second PCR of roughly 7 to 11 cycles was performed with a sample-barcoded 5' primer and a J-beta primer mix. TCRdb reworked the public reads: Q25 trimming with fastp, MiXCR clone assembly, productive beta chains retained. Each CDR3 protein appears once, grouped with its most common genes and DNA. The table for this sample lists approximately 580,000 distinct CDR3 sequences; 24% of them were counted only once. Less than 9% of the sample lies in the top ten. The sample was also linked to a second study, of T cells of mothers and their children.

Sequenced material: blood. Source of these receptors: a boy aged 5-17 years in good health.

The chain joins TRBV7-2 to TRBJ2-3; 7 positions agree with TRBD2. The CDR3 covers 15 residues. Per germline, CDR1 SGHTA and CDR2 FQGNSA. Unmatched junction bases numbered 6, after V lost 5 bases and J lost 1 base. CDR3 region: CASSPQAGRTDTQYF. CDR3 nucleotide sequence: TGTGCCAGCAGCCCCCAAGCGGGGCGCACAGATACGCAGTATTTT.

This clonotype was recorded many times. The chain combines TRBV7-9 with TRBJ1-1, with 8 positions matching TRBD1. V dropped 1 base and J dropped 1; count of bases not matched to a gene: 8. This CDR3 is 17 amino acids long. CDR1 is SEHNR, CDR2 FQNEAQ, per germline (reference sequence). The CDR3 sequence is CASSLGPRTGKNTEAFF. The CDR3 DNA reads as TGTGCCAGCAGCTTAGGCCCGAGGACAGGGAAGAACACTGAAGCTTTCTTT.

This clonotype came up once. The chain combines TRBV28 with TRBJ1-2; D is unclear. V was trimmed by 10 bases and J by 4 bases, leaving 19 bases between them. In germline, CDR1 is MDHEN, CDR2 SYDVKM. The length of the CDR3 is 14 residues. For the CDR3, the DNA is TGTGCCACCAGCTCGTGGAGGTGGGGCTATGGCTACACCTTC. Translation gives CATSSWRWGYGYTF.

CDR3: CASITRDRGKPVQFF. The CDR3 DNA reads TGTGCCAGCATCACCCGGGACAGGGGGAAACCAGTTCAGTTCTTC. The chain joins TRBV6-5 to TRBJ2-1, with 11 bases identical to TRBD1. The CDR3 consists of 15 residues. In germline, CDR1 is MNHEY, CDR2 SVGAGI. The V and J ends lost 7 bases and 13 bases, in that order; junction bases with no gene match: 15.

This clonotype has a handful of counts. The genes are TRBV6-6 and TRBJ1-3; 7 nucleotides align to TRBD1. Trimming removed 10 bases from V and 4 bases from J; junction bases left unmatched: 7. This CDR3 has 13 amino acids. The germline V gene encodes CDR1 MNHNY and CDR2 SVGAGI (reference sequence). CDR3 amino acids: CATQGLAGNTIYF. CDR3 nucleotide sequence: TGTGCCACACAGGGGCTAGCGGGAAACACCATATATTTT.

This sequence joins TRBV5-5 and TRBJ1-6, with a possible D match to TRBD1 (5 bases). CDR3 size: 16 residues. From germline, CDR1 is SGHKS and CDR2 YYEKEE (reference sequence). Trimming removed 3 bases from V and 7 bases from J, with 17 bases in between. CDR3 bases: TGTGCCAGCAGCTCCGAGGGCAGGGAGCTAAATTCACCCCTCCACTTT. Protein sequence: CASSSEGRELNSPLHF. The full variable domain, its missing parts supplied by reference TRBV5-5 and TRBJ1-6, is DAGVTQSPTHLIKTRGQQVTLRCSPISGHKSVSWYQQVLGQGPQFIFQYYEKEERGRGNFPDRFSARQFPNYSSELNVNALLLGDSALYLCASSSEGRELNSPLHFGNGTRLTVT.

The rearrangement joins TRBV7-2 to TRBJ2-1; 8 bases are a match to TRBD2. Germline V gives CDR1 SGHTA, CDR2 FQGNSA. The CDR3 runs to 15 residues. The trim removed 0 bases at V and 4 bases at J, leaving 2 bases unmatched. The DNA for the CDR3 is TGTGCCAGCAGCTTAGCGGCTAGCGGGTACAATGAGCAGTTCTTC. Its protein is CASSLAASGYNEQFF.

This clonotype was seen more than once but under ten times. This rearrangement joins TRBV3-1 to TRBJ1-4; no clear D. CDR1 is LGHDT and CDR2 is YNNKEL in the germline V gene (reference sequence). CDR3 length: 15 residues. Deletions cut 1 base from V and 7 bases from J, with 13 bases between. CDR3 sequence: CASSQVAAGGEKLFF. The DNA of the CDR3 is TGTGCCAGCAGCCAAGTGGCAGCGGGAGGTGAAAAACTGTTTTTT.

This clonotype showed up just a few times. J is TRBJ1-2 and V is TRBV4-3; no clear D gene. Trimming took 4 bases from V and 6 from J, leaving 15 bases between them. The CDR3 is 14 amino acids. Germline CDR1 and CDR2: LGHNA and YSLEER. Here the CDR3 reads CASSRTGSQNGYTF. CDR3 in DNA: TGCGCCAGCAGCCGTACCGGGTCCCAAAATGGCTACACCTTC.

This sequence joins TRBV29-1 and TRBJ2-2; a possible D gene is TRBD2 (6 bases). Germline V gives CDR1 SQVTM, CDR2 ANQGSEA. Trimming left V 7 bases short and J 1 base short, with 16 bases between. This CDR3 contains 15 residues. The CDR3 reads CSGLEGERNTGELFF. The CDR3 DNA reads TGCAGCGGCCTGGAGGGAGAGCGGAACACCGGGGAGCTGTTTTTT.

The chain has TRBV28 and TRBJ2-5; D uncertain. V lost 3 bases, J lost 5 bases, and 13 bases lay in between. Germline-derived CDR1 and CDR2 are MDHEN and SYDVKM. The length of the CDR3 is 14 residues. CDR3 in amino acids: CASSFSKGWETQYF. In DNA form, the CDR3 reads TGTGCCAGCAGTTTTAGTAAGGGTTGGGAGACCCAGTACTTC.

The chain joins TRBV20-1 to TRBJ2-5; no reliable D call. The J call may not be correct, given that the DNA end is closer to TRBJ2-7. Germline V CDR1 and CDR2: DFQATT, SNEGSKA (reference sequence). This CDR3 has 14 amino acids. CDR3 nucleotides: TGCAGTGCTAGAGTATTCACAACTACCTACGAGCAGTACTTC. Encoded protein: CSARVFTTTYEQYF.

The chain is built from TRBV6-9 and TRBJ2-5, with D tentatively TRBD1 (5 bases). The better agreement between TRBJ2-7 and the DNA end casts doubt on the J call. Looked up from germline, CDR1 is MNHGY and CDR2 is SVAAGI. This CDR3 contains 14 residues. The CDR3 sequence: CASSGQVIDYEQYF. Written as DNA, the CDR3 is TGTGCCAGCAGTGGACAAGTCATCGACTACGAGCAGTACTTC.

A few counts support this clonotype. The chain joins TRBV5-1 to TRBJ2-3, with 13 bases aligning to TRBD2. CDR3 length: 17 amino acids. Per the germline V gene, CDR1 is SGHRS and CDR2 is YFSETQ. V shed 0 bases and J 5 bases; nucleotides not matched to a gene: 6. CDR3 sequence reads: CASSLGGLAGAGDTQYF. In nucleotides, the CDR3 is TGCGCCAGCAGCTTGGGCGGACTAGCGGGAGCTGGAGATACGCAGTATTTT.

In its sample, this clonotype was seen a few times. This rearrangement joins TRBV4-3 to TRBJ1-1; 7 bases map to TRBD1. This CDR3 is built from 14 residues. V was pared by 3 bases and J by 7 bases, with 8 bases of the junction left unmatched. Germline lookup yields CDR1 LGHNA and CDR2 YSLEER. CDR3 nucleotide sequence: TGCGCCAGCAGCCAGGGTACCGGGACAGTTGAAGCTTTCTTT. Translated: CASSQGTGTVEAFF.

This clonotype has just one count. V is TRBV6-2 or TRBV6-3 and J is TRBJ2-5; 9 positions match TRBD1. The closer fit of TRBJ2-1 to the DNA end suggests the J call may be wrong. This CDR3 has 14 residues. Germline V gene lookup returns CDR1 MNHEY and CDR2 SVGEGT. The CDR3 coding sequence is TGTGCCACAACTACAGGGGGCAGGGGCAATGAGCAGTTCTTC. It is translated as CATTTGGRGNEQFF.

The CDR3 region has the DNA TGTGCCAGCAGTTCCGGGGGAGGGCCTGGTGGTGAGCAGTTCTTC. It encodes CASSSGGGPGGEQFF. The chain recombines TRBV12-3 or TRBV12-4 with TRBJ2-1, with 7 bases aligning to TRBD2. V lost 4 bases to trimming and J lost 9 bases; unmatched junction nucleotides: 12. There are 15 residues in the CDR3.

A few counts support this clonotype. The chain employs TRBV20-1 and TRBJ1-2; D gene uncertain. Germline lookup yields CDR1 DFQATT and CDR2 SNEGSKA (reference sequence). The CDR3 contains 13 residues. Trimming cost V 4 bases and J 10 bases, with 19 bases left between them. The DNA of the CDR3 is TGCAGTGCTATGGCGCAAGCGGGCACGAACTACACCTTC. Amino acids: CSAMAQAGTNYTF.

This clonotype was observed at least ten times. The chain joins TRBV15 to TRBJ2-5; tentatively, D is TRBD1 or TRBD2 (6 bases each). V shed 4 bases and J shed 4 bases, with 16 bases lying between them. The CDR3 is 15 residues long. Germline lookup yields CDR1 LNHNV and CDR2 YYDKDF (reference sequence). The CDR3 DNA is TGTGCCACCAGCACTGGACGGGGGCGAGGAGAGACCCAGTACTTC. Amino acid sequence: CATSTGRGRGETQYF.

This clonotype was observed a few times. The chain has TRBV12-3 or TRBV12-4 and TRBJ2-5; TRBD1 agrees at 7 bases. The CDR3 runs to 16 residues. V dropped 6 bases and J dropped 3; count of bases not matched to a gene: 13. The CDR3 bases are TGTGCCAGCAGCGACGGATCGGACAGGATAAAAGAGACCCAGTACTTC. It codes for CASSDGSDRIKETQYF.

In its sample, this clonotype was seen a few times. This sequence joins TRBV7-3 and TRBJ2-5; D ambiguous. The end of the DNA aligns better with TRBJ2-1, so the J call may be wrong. This CDR3 region has 13 residues. The germline V gene encodes CDR1 SGHTA and CDR2 FQGTGA. CDR3 in amino acids: CASSLGLAREQFF. The DNA of the CDR3 is TGTGCCAGCAGCTTAGGGTTGGCAAGGGAGCAGTTCTTC.

This clonotype was seen only a few times. The J gene is TRBJ2-5, the V gene TRBV7-8, with 9 positions matching TRBD1. The trim removed 2 bases at V and 0 bases at J, leaving 10 bases unmatched. The CDR3 sequence is 18 residues long. The germline CDR1 and CDR2 sequences are SGHVS and FQNEAQ. Here the CDR3 reads CASSLRNYRGRDQETQYF. The CDR3 region has the DNA TGTGCCAGCAGCTTAAGAAATTACAGGGGGCGCGACCAAGAGACCCAGTACTTC.

The V gene is TRBV5-1, the J gene TRBJ1-1; D is uncertain. Germline V CDR1 and CDR2: SGHRS, YFSETQ. Trimming removed 1 base from V and 0 bases from J, with 10 bases in between. CDR3 length: 15 residues. CDR3 sequence: CASSLTEGLNTEAFF. As DNA, the CDR3 is TGCGCCAGCAGCTTGACAGAAGGCCTGAACACTGAAGCTTTCTTT.

There are a few counts of this clonotype. This chain uses TRBV20-1 with TRBJ2-7, with TRBD1 as a possible D gene (6 bases). Germline loops: CDR1 DFQATT, CDR2 SNEGSKA (reference sequence). This CDR3 comprises 15 residues. Trimming cost V 6 bases and J 0 bases, with 18 bases left between them. CDR3 protein: CSATTRQAYSYEQYF. The CDR3 coding sequence is TGCAGTGCCACCACGAGACAGGCCTACTCCTACGAGCAGTACTTC.

The chain has TRBV4-1 and TRBJ2-4; TRBD2 is a possible D gene (5 bases). CDR3 length: 16 residues. V was shortened by 2 bases and J by 3 bases, with 14 bases between the two germline ends. Germline values: CDR1 MGHRA, CDR2 YSYEKL. CDR3 bases: TGCGCCAGCAGCCAACTAACAGTACTAGGCAAAAACATTCAGTACTTC. This encodes CASSQLTVLGKNIQYF.

This clonotype was recorded at least ten times. The chain combines TRBV28 with TRBJ1-1; no reliable D call. Germline V lookup: CDR1 MDHEN, CDR2 SYDVKM. The CDR3 extends over 10 amino acids. Trimming left V 5 bases short and J 5 bases short, with 3 bases between. The CDR3 DNA reads TGTGCCAGCAGTACGACTGAAGCTTTCTTT. Its protein is CASSTTEAFF.

CDR3 in DNA: TGTGCCACCAGCAGGGAGGAGTCCTACAATGAGCAGTTCTTC. Protein sequence: CATSREESYNEQFF. The J gene is TRBJ2-1, the V gene TRBV10-3, with a possible D match to TRBD2 (6 bases). The CDR3 sequence is 14 residues long. CDR1 and CDR2 from the germline V gene are ENHRY and SYGVKD. With 10 bases removed from V and 1 base from J, the gap between germline ends came to 14 bases.

This clonotype was observed a few times. The V call is TRBV3-1, the J call TRBJ2-7, with D perhaps matching TRBD1 (6 bases). There are 14 residues in the CDR3. V gave up 4 bases and J gave up 3 bases, with 13 bases separating them. Germline CDR1 is LGHDT and CDR2 is YNNKEL (reference sequence). DNA for the CDR3: TGTGCCAGCAGCCTACAGGGCCCGGGCTACGAGCAGTACTTC. Translating it yields CASSLQGPGYEQYF.

This clonotype turned up a few times. CDR3 region: CASSKHGQGVYEQFF. The CDR3 nucleotides are TGTGCCAGCAGTAAGCACGGACAGGGGGTCTATGAGCAGTTCTTC. The chain couples TRBV2 to TRBJ2-5; 10 positions agree with TRBD1. The J call may be mistaken, given a closer DNA end match to TRBJ2-1. There are 15 residues in the CDR3. Germline CDR1 and CDR2: SNHLY and FYNNEI.